The T cell receptor (beta chain) described here comes from a study of shared clonotypes between healthy human individuals. Looking at the study overall: Per-donor plates numbered three CD4 naive, three CD4 memory, two CD8 naive and one CD8 memory. Study-wide results and caveats: Approximately 4.5% was the fraction of naive CD4 clonotypes found shared across a few donors. Only a few donors were included, so the genetic and exposure-history diversity represented was limited.

Terminally differentiated effector memory CD45RA+ cells were left out of the naive CD8 fraction, which was CD45RO-negative and positively selected for CCR7. Participating donors were healthy, HIV-negative adults free of recent acute infections or vaccinations. As concerns this clone: Its antigen is not known.

Clones were sequenced by immunoSEQ multiplex PCR, and TCRdb holds only the in-frame ones, with some missing. The sample lists around 2,000,000 clones; about 92% were seen once. V shed 2 bases, J shed 0 bases, and the junction held 21 bases outside the gene matches. The CDR3 runs 22 residues. The germline V gene has CDR1 SGHRS and CDR2 YFSETQ. The sequenced material came from naive CD8+ T cells from PBMCs. The receptor was derived from a man aged 18 to 29 in good health. Some clones in this sample may be carry-over from other donors' samples. This chain connects TRBV5-1 to TRBJ2-1; 9 nucleotides align to TRBD1. For the CDR3, the DNA is TGCGCCAGCAGCTTAACCGGGACAGGGTACCCTATTCACTTTAGCTCCTACAATGAGCAGTTCTTC. Encoded protein: CASSLTGTGYPIHFSSYNEQFF.